Following are 14 T cell receptor beta chains from one sample sequenced in a study of CD4 and CD8 cells across lung adenocarcinoma regions. TCRdb passed the PCR reads through MiXCR, listing each CDR3 protein once. The sample has roughly 20,000 distinct CDR3 sequences, roughly 50% seen once. Sequenced material: CD4+ T cells from the margin of a lung tumor. The source of these receptors is a male donor with lung adenocarcinoma. The CD4 and CD8 labels of this study may be unreliable.

J is TRBJ1-2 and V is TRBV6-1; D gene ambiguous. The CDR3 is 13 residues long. Germline V gives CDR1 MNHNS, CDR2 SASEGT. Trimming cost V 7 bases and J 7 bases, with 16 bases left between them. CDR3 DNA: TGTGCCAGCACCGAACCAGGTTTTGGTGGCTACACCTTC. It is translated as CASTEPGFGGYTF.

V usage is TRBV4-1 and J usage is TRBJ2-3; 7 nucleotides align to TRBD2. Matching the DNA end better, TRBJ2-7 makes the J call doubtful. This CDR3 region has 16 residues. Germline CDR1 MGHRA, CDR2 YSYEKL. The DNA for the CDR3 is TGCGCCAGCAGGGGCCGCGGGGGACGAGCTACAGAGACGCAGTACTTC. It codes for CASRGRGGRATETQYF.

The chain is built from TRBV25-1 and TRBJ2-4; perhaps D is TRBD1 or TRBD2 (6 bases each). Germline CDR1 is MGHDK and CDR2 is SYGVNS. Trimming took off 11 bases at V and 10 bases at J, with 27 bases between the two ends. The CDR3 runs to 15 residues. In DNA, the CDR3 is TGTGCCGGCGGTCTCGGGGGCCGCGACGGGGCGATTCAGTACTTC. Its protein is CAGGLGGRDGAIQYF.

V gene TRBV25-1 combines with J gene TRBJ2-1; D might be TRBD1 or TRBD2, each matching 6 bases. The J call is doubtful: the DNA matches TRBJ2-7 better. From germline, CDR1 is MGHDK and CDR2 SYGVNS. This CDR3 spans 13 amino acids. The CDR3 region is CASSEYMKGGQYF. In DNA form, the CDR3 reads TGTGCCAGCAGTGAATATATGAAGGGGGGGCAGTACTTC.

V usage is TRBV6-4 and J usage is TRBJ2-1, with TRBD2 as a possible D gene (5 bases). Trimming removed 2 bases at V and 10 bases at J, with 12 bases between. The CDR3 is 13 amino acids. Germline V gene sequence: CDR1 MRHNA, CDR2 SNTAGT. CDR3 DNA sequence: TGTGCCAGCAGTGACCGACCGGCGGGCGAGCAGTTCTTC. Protein product: CASSDRPAGEQFF.

This chain joins TRBV25-1 and TRBJ2-5; possibly TRBD2 for D (7 bases). With the DNA end fitting TRBJ2-7 better, the J assignment may be wrong. The length of the CDR3 is 14 residues. In germline, CDR1 is MGHDK, CDR2 SYGVNS. CDR3 amino acids: CASTMGGRRNEQYF. In nucleotides, the CDR3 is TGTGCCAGCACCATGGGGGGGCGCAGGAACGAGCAGTACTTC.

The rearrangement links TRBV10-1 to TRBJ1-2; maybe TRBD1 (6 bases). With 7 bases removed from V and 8 bases from J, the gap between germline ends came to 23 bases. CDR1 is WNHNN and CDR2 is SYGVQD in the germline V gene (reference sequence). CDR3 length equals 15 residues. In nucleotides, the CDR3 is TGCGCCAGCACGAACAGGGCGGACAACTATGTAGGCTACACCTTC. Translated, it gives CASTNRADNYVGYTF.

The V and J genes are TRBV6-5 and TRBJ2-3; 10 nucleotides line up with TRBD1. Unmatched junction bases numbered 6, after V lost 2 bases and J lost 1 base. The CDR3 runs 17 residues. In germline, CDR1 is MNHEY, CDR2 SVGAGI. DNA for the CDR3: TGTGCCAGCAGTTACACCCAAGGGACAGGGGGCACAGATACGCAGTATTTT. Its protein is CASSYTQGTGGTDTQYF.

V gene TRBV11-2 combines with J gene TRBJ2-2, with D possibly TRBD1 on 6 matching bases. Germline loops: CDR1 SGHAT, CDR2 FQNNGV. V gave up 0 bases and J gave up 5 bases, with 10 bases separating them. The CDR3 totals 15 residues. CDR3: CASSLDGQGTGELFF. DNA of the CDR3: TGTGCCAGCAGCTTAGACGGGCAGGGGACCGGGGAGCTGTTTTTT.

This clonotype was counted many times. The chain links TRBV6-4 to TRBJ1-1, with TRBD1 matching 8 bases. V lost 3 bases to trimming and J lost 5 bases; unmatched junction nucleotides: 11. Germline lookup yields CDR1 MRHNA and CDR2 SNTAGT. The CDR3 has 16 residues. The CDR3 protein is CASSEDREIWWTEAFF. The CDR3 bases are TGTGCCAGCAGTGAGGACAGGGAAATCTGGTGGACTGAAGCTTTCTTT.

In DNA, the CDR3 is TGTGCCAGCAGCCCCACTGCAGGGGAGAATGAAAAACTGTTTTTT. Translated: CASSPTAGENEKLFF. The V call is TRBV4-2, the J call TRBJ1-4; the D gene is possibly TRBD1 (6 bases). V was pared by 4 bases and J by 5 bases, with 14 bases between. CDR1 and CDR2 from the germline V gene are LGHNA and YNFKEQ. CDR3 length equals 15 residues.

This clonotype was seen a few times. A read error may explain this, as a much larger clone is one base away. The CDR3 coding sequence is TGTGCCAGCAGGGACCTGGTCAGGGTGGGAGAGACCCAGTTCTTC. Protein product: CASRDLVRVGETQFF. The chain links TRBV6-2 or TRBV6-3 to TRBJ2-1; D is perhaps TRBD1 or TRBD2 (5 bases each). The germline V and J ends were trimmed by 6 bases and 13 bases, with 25 bases remaining between them. Per the germline V gene, CDR1 is MNHEY and CDR2 is SVGEGT. This CDR3 spans 15 amino acids.

This clonotype has only a few counts. V and J are TRBV6-1 and TRBJ2-5; D may correspond to TRBD1 or TRBD2 (5 bases each). Germline assignment: CDR1 MNHNS and CDR2 SASEGT. Deletions cut 4 bases from V and 3 bases from J, with 15 bases between. This CDR3 has 15 amino acids. CDR3 DNA sequence: TGTGCCAGCAGTGGGACACTAGGTTTGAAAGAGACCCAGTACTTC. As protein: CASSGTLGLKETQYF.

This clonotype was counted ten times or more. The genes are TRBV4-1 and TRBJ2-1; a weak D match, TRBD2 (6 bases). This CDR3 comprises 17 residues. V was trimmed by 2 bases and J by 2 bases, leaving 16 bases between them. Germline assignment: CDR1 MGHRA and CDR2 YSYEKL. CDR3 in DNA: TGCGCCAGCAGCCAATACCGTCCAGCGGGTCCCTACAATGAGCAGTTCTTC. This codes for CASSQYRPAGPYNEQFF.